Listed below are T cell receptor beta chains from one sample, sequenced in a study of blood T cells in healthy people across ages. TCRdb ran MiXCR on the 5' RACE reads and lists one entry per CDR3 protein. The repertoire holds about 970,000 distinct CDR3 sequences, with approximately 50% as singletons. Sequencing was performed on blood. These receptors originate from a woman aged 60-70 years in good health. CDR3s include the opening cysteine and the closing phenylalanine or tryptophan. The D gene is left open where the match is weak. Clone size is given for some rows only: seen once, a few or many times, or a class if the clone is expanded.

D gene	J gene	V gene	clone size	CDR3 protein	CDR3 DNA
.	TRBJ2-7	TRBV5-1	.	CASSFRAEAEQYF	TGCGCCAGCAGCTTCCGGGCGGAAGCCGAGCAGTACTTC
TRBD2	TRBJ2-3	TRBV20-1	.	CSAPNSGKGLDTQYF	TGCAGTGCCCCCAATAGCGGGAAGGGGTTGGATACGCAGTATTTT
TRBD2	TRBJ2-5	TRBV7-9	few	CASGTSGRGETQYF	TGTGCCAGTGGGACTAGCGGGAGGGGAGAGACCCAGTACTTC
.	TRBJ2-3	TRBV29-1	few	CSVDDSTDTQYF	TGCAGCGTTGACGACTCCACAGATACGCAGTATTTT
.	TRBJ2-6	TRBV13	few	CASSSAAVSGANVLTF	TGTGCCAGCAGCTCTGCAGCAGTCTCTGGGGCCAACGTCCTGACTTTC
TRBD2	TRBJ2-3	TRBV11-3	.	CASSSGLAYTDTQYF	TGTGCCAGCAGCTCGGGACTAGCGTACACAGATACGCAGTATTTT
.	TRBJ1-1	TRBV9	.	CASSGRNLNTEAFF	TGTGCCAGCAGCGGCAGGAATTTGAACACTGAAGCTTTCTTT
.	TRBJ2-7	TRBV4-1	.	CASSQGAGESEQYF	TGCGCCAGCAGCCAAGGGGCTGGGGAAAGCGAGCAGTACTTC
.	TRBJ2-1	TRBV29-1	few	CSVRPTATMDEQFF	TGCAGCGTCCGCCCGACAGCCACTATGGATGAGCAGTTCTTC
.	TRBJ2-7	TRBV6-2/TRBV6-3	once	CASSYTVVVDEQYF	TGTGCCAGCAGCTACACGGTTGTAGTCGACGAGCAGTACTTC
TRBD1	TRBJ1-1	TRBV12-3/TRBV12-4	.	CAGSHRTGVNTEAFF	TGTGCCGGCAGCCATAGGACAGGGGTGAACACTGAAGCTTTCTTT